This passage covers 22 T cell receptor beta chains from one sample sequenced in a study of human T cells and chemical hapten exposure. Time point here: patch test 2, 6 weeks after DPC sensitization. Treatment defined: therapeutic diphenylcyclopropenone sensitization with weekly scalp DPC. One entry per CDR3 protein results from TCRdb running MiXCR on the RACE reads. The data hold under 100,000 distinct CDR3 sequences, with around 10% observed a single time. Sequencing was performed on whole blood, taken in connection with sensitization to the hapten diphenylcyclopropenone (DPC). The receptors derive from a middle-aged woman with alopecia areata. Some clones in this sample may be carry-over from other donors' samples.

In this sample, this clonotype turned up a few times. The chain carries TRBV4-3 and TRBJ2-3, with TRBD2 matching 11 bases. CDR3 length: 16 residues. The J segment lost 5 bases and the V segment lost 0 bases, leaving 4 bases of the junction unmatched. CDR1 and CDR2 from the germline V gene are LGHNA and YSLEER. For the CDR3, the DNA is TGCGCCAGCAGCCAAGATAGCGGGAGGGCCGGAGATACGCAGTATTTT. Translated, it gives CASSQDSGRAGDTQYF.

This clonotype appeared a few times. The V gene is TRBV6-6, the J gene TRBJ2-1; 9 bases agree with TRBD1. Losses at the gene ends were 6 bases for V and 8 bases for J; bases not matched to a gene: 8. The CDR3 is 14 amino acids. Germline lookup yields CDR1 MNHNY and CDR2 SVGAGI (reference sequence). In DNA, the CDR3 is TGTGCCAGCAGCCTACAGGGGGCGCGAGATGAGCAGTTCTTC. This translates into CASSLQGARDEQFF.

The chain recombines TRBV6-2 or TRBV6-3 with TRBJ1-6; 7 bases fit TRBD1. V gave up 6 bases and J gave up 0 bases; unmatched junction bases: 2. CDR1 MNHEY and CDR2 SVGEGT come from the germline V gene. The CDR3 extends over 15 amino acids. CDR3 amino acids: CASRDRSSYNSPLHF. CDR3 nucleotides: TGTGCCAGCAGGGACAGGAGCTCCTATAATTCACCCCTCCACTTT.

The V call is TRBV20-1, the J call TRBJ2-5; no definite D call. Germline V gene data show CDR1 as DFQATT and CDR2 as SNEGSKA (reference sequence). CDR3 length: 11 residues. V lost 1 base, J lost 7 bases, and 7 bases lay in between. The DNA for the CDR3 is TGCAGTGCTAGAGGGACGGGGACCCAGTACTTC. It yields the protein CSARGTGTQYF.

There are a few counts of this clonotype. The chain uses TRBV27 and TRBJ1-1, with 7 bases lining up with TRBD1. The length of the CDR3 is 16 residues. CDR1 MNHEY and CDR2 SMNVEV come from the germline V gene (reference sequence). The J segment lost 14 bases and the V segment lost 0 bases, leaving 18 bases of the junction unmatched. CDR3 amino acids: CASSLSAGGRGGSWFF. CDR3 DNA: TGTGCCAGCAGTTTATCGGCGGGAGGCAGGGGGGGATCGTGGTTCTTT.

This clonotype was picked up many times. The chain employs TRBV4-3 and TRBJ1-6; 7 bases agree with TRBD1. This CDR3 region has 16 residues. After removal of 4 bases from V and 7 bases from J, the junction contained 10 bases not matched to a gene. Germline V lookup: CDR1 LGHNA, CDR2 YSLEER. CDR3 sequence: CASSPGTALGNSPLHF. The CDR3 DNA follows: TGCGCCAGCAGCCCGGGGACAGCCCTAGGGAATTCACCCCTCCACTTT.

This chain joins TRBV5-4 and TRBJ2-7; D might be TRBD1 (6 bases). Germline-derived CDR1 and CDR2 are SGHNT and YYREEE (reference sequence). V lost 8 bases and J lost 3, with 15 bases in between. The CDR3 spans 13 residues. In DNA form, the CDR3 reads TGTGCCAGTAAAAACCAGGACAGCTACGAGCAGTACTTC. This encodes CASKNQDSYEQYF.

This clonotype was detected a few times. V and J are TRBV7-2 and TRBJ1-6; D gene ambiguous. V lost 10 bases and J 9 bases, leaving 16 bases between the germline ends. This CDR3 has 13 residues. Germline CDR1 is SGHTA and CDR2 is FQGNSA. The CDR3 loop reads CATASGFGSPLHF. CDR3 DNA: TGTGCCACCGCGTCGGGGTTTGGTTCACCCCTCCACTTT.

The chain carries TRBV28 and TRBJ1-6; weak D call: TRBD1 (6 bases). The CDR3 extends over 17 amino acids. Germline CDR1 reads MDHEN; CDR2 reads SYDVKM. The V end was cut by 2 bases, the J end by 0 bases, with 11 bases between. The CDR3 spells CASSLPGASSYNSPLHF. In nucleotides, the CDR3 is TGTGCCAGCAGTTTACCGGGGGCTAGCTCCTATAATTCACCCCTCCACTTT.

This clonotype was counted many times. CDR3 amino acids: CASRSEGGRFISTEAFF. The CDR3 DNA is TGTGCCAGCAGGTCGGAAGGGGGCAGGTTCATTAGCACTGAAGCTTTCTTT. V is TRBV6-5 and J is TRBJ1-1; 7 bases fit TRBD1. V lost 6 bases, J lost 4 bases, and 17 bases stayed unmatched. The CDR3 contains 17 residues. Germline assignment: CDR1 MNHEY and CDR2 SVGAGI.

DNA for the CDR3: TGCGCCAGCCGGCACCTGCTCGATGAGCAGTTCTTC. Residues: CASRHLLDEQFF. The V call is TRBV10-2, the J call TRBJ2-1; D not certain. V gave up 8 bases and J gave up 8 bases, with 13 bases separating them. The CDR3 consists of 12 residues. Germline CDR1 reads WSHSY; CDR2 reads SAAADI.

A few counts support this clonotype. The V and J genes are TRBV28 and TRBJ2-1; tentative D call: TRBD2 (6 bases). V shed 2 bases and J shed 10 bases, with 12 bases lying between them. The CDR3 loop spans 13 amino acids. From germline, CDR1 is MDHEN and CDR2 SYDVKM. The CDR3 DNA is TGTGCCAGCAGTTTAGGTCGGAGGGACGAGCAGTTCTTC. Encoded protein: CASSLGRRDEQFF.

This clonotype appeared many times. The chain couples TRBV2 to TRBJ2-5, with TRBD1 matching over 7 bases. V lost 4 bases, J lost 6 bases, and 5 bases stayed unmatched. The CDR3 totals 13 residues. Germline V gene data show CDR1 as SNHLY and CDR2 as FYNNEI. The CDR3 nucleotides are TGTGCCAGCAGTGTCCAGGGGGAGAAGACCCAGTACTTC. Protein sequence: CASSVQGEKTQYF.

CDR3 coding DNA: TGTGCCAGCACCCTTAAAGGACAGCCAAAGCCCCAGCATTTT. Translation gives CASTLKGQPKPQHF. The chain carries TRBV6-6 and TRBJ1-5; D is possibly TRBD1 (6 bases). The CDR3 covers 14 residues. V was clipped by 7 bases and J by 8 bases, with 18 bases between them. Per the germline V gene, CDR1 is MNHNY and CDR2 is SVGAGI (reference sequence).

This clonotype appeared a few times. The chain recombines TRBV3-1 with TRBJ1-2; D ambiguous. The length of the CDR3 is 13 residues. Trimming took off 1 base at V and 6 bases at J, with 9 bases between the two ends. Germline CDR1 is LGHDT and CDR2 is YNNKEL (reference sequence). CDR3 DNA: TGTGCCAGCAGCCAAGTGGGCGGGGATGGCTACACCTTC. This encodes CASSQVGGDGYTF.

This rearrangement joins TRBV20-1 to TRBJ2-3; 7 bases are shared with TRBD2. The germline V gene has CDR1 DFQATT and CDR2 SNEGSKA (reference sequence). Trimming took 6 bases from V and 4 from J; bases not matched to a gene: 4. The CDR3 consists of 12 residues. CDR3 loop: CSARDYSDTQYF. The CDR3 DNA is TGCAGTGCGCGGGACTACTCAGATACGCAGTATTTT.

A few counts support this clonotype. The CDR3 here is CASSPRGGLRSYEQYF. In DNA form, the CDR3 reads TGTGCCAGCAGTCCACGCGGGGGGCTACGCTCCTACGAGCAGTACTTC. The V gene is TRBV12-3 or TRBV12-4, the J gene TRBJ2-7; TRBD2 agrees at 8 bases. The CDR3 is 16 amino acids. V shed 5 bases and J 0 bases; nucleotides not matched to a gene: 9.

This clonotype was counted at least ten times. The chain uses TRBV11-2 and TRBJ1-6; TRBD1 matches at 8 bases. This CDR3 spans 15 amino acids. The germline gives CDR1 SGHAT, CDR2 FQNNGV. The trim removed 5 bases at V and 7 bases at J, leaving 7 bases unmatched. This CDR3 is CASSPYGQGNSPLHF. CDR3 DNA sequence: TGTGCCAGCAGCCCGTACGGACAGGGAAATTCACCCCTCCACTTT.

This clonotype was seen only a few times. The chain links TRBV7-9 to TRBJ1-1; D is unresolved. The CDR3 is 14 amino acids. Trimming removed 5 bases at V and 0 bases at J, with 10 bases between. Germline CDR1 is SEHNR and CDR2 is FQNEAQ (reference sequence). The CDR3 bases are TGTGCCAGCAGCCCTCTATCGATGAACACTGAAGCTTTCTTT. Translated, it gives CASSPLSMNTEAFF.

The rearrangement links TRBV7-9 to TRBJ2-1; D is unresolved. Germline V CDR1 and CDR2: SEHNR, FQNEAQ (reference sequence). CDR3 size: 14 residues. The V and J ends lost 5 bases and 2 bases respectively, with 10 bases between them. This chain's CDR3 is CASSPRETYNEQFF. The CDR3 DNA reads as TGTGCCAGCAGCCCCCGCGAAACCTACAATGAGCAGTTCTTC.

This clonotype was seen repeatedly, ten times or more. The rearrangement links TRBV2 to TRBJ2-1; 13 nucleotides match TRBD2. V was clipped by 6 bases and J by 9 bases; unmatched bases: 11. The CDR3 length is 16 residues. The germline V gene has CDR1 SNHLY and CDR2 FYNNEI. CDR3 protein: CASSPGLAGVDVEQFF. The CDR3 DNA reads as TGTGCCAGCAGCCCCGGACTAGCGGGAGTTGACGTTGAGCAGTTCTTC.

The gene calls are TRBV19 and TRBJ1-2, with TRBD1 as a possible D gene (5 bases). CDR1 and CDR2 (germline): LNHDA, SQIVND (reference sequence). V lost 1 base to trimming and J lost 4 bases, with 13 bases between them. This CDR3 region has 15 residues. CDR3 DNA: TGTGCCAGTAGTATAGTGCAGGGACGATCCTATGGCTACACCTTC. Translation gives CASSIVQGRSYGYTF.